The 29 T cell receptor beta chains reported below all come from one sample, sequenced in a study of T cells expressing NK-cell markers. TCRdb derives one entry per CDR3 protein from the 5' RACE reads, leaving out DNA. This sample's clone table lists over 150,000 distinct CDR3 sequences. Sequencing used blood T cells: a sorted CD56 or NKG2C T cell subset, CD4+ or CD8+ T cells, or bulk PBMC T cells (not recorded which). The receptors stem from a woman between 50 and 59 years old in good health.

The CDR3 loop reads CASSQDDRSSYEQYF. The rearrangement joins TRBV4-1 to TRBJ2-7. The germline V gene has CDR1 MGHRA and CDR2 YSYEKL. This CDR3 is 15 amino acids long.

The V gene is TRBV12-3 or TRBV12-4, the J gene TRBJ2-5; TCRdb's assignment of TRBD2 cannot be checked, as there is no DNA. The CDR3 spans 16 residues. The chain's CDR3 is CASSPRFSSAQETQYF.

The J gene is TRBJ2-1, the V gene TRBV19; TCRdb proposes TRBD2, but this gene call is untestable without DNA. There are 15 residues in the CDR3. The germline CDR1 and CDR2 sequences are LNHDA and SQIVND (reference sequence). This chain's CDR3 is CASSRGTSGVNEQFF. Together with reference TRBV19 and TRBJ2-1, the CDR3 gives the full variable domain: DGGITQSPKYLFRKEGQNVTLSCEQNLNHDAMYWYRQDPGQGLRLIYYSQIVNDFQKGDIAEGYSVSREKKESFPLTVTSAQKNPTAFYLCASSRGTSGVNEQFFGPGTRLTVL.

This rearrangement joins TRBV7-9 to TRBJ2-1; the D call from TCRdb, TRBD2, cannot be confirmed without DNA. Germline CDR1 reads SEHNR; CDR2 reads FQNEAQ (reference sequence). The CDR3 length is 19 residues. CDR3 amino acids: CASSPDIGLAAVSYNEQFF.

The gene calls are TRBV14 and TRBJ2-3; TCRdb lists TRBD2, though no DNA is available to test this call. CDR3 length: 16 residues. Germline CDR1 reads SGHDN; CDR2 reads FVKESK. The CDR3 is CASSLRTSGATDTQYF.

The V and J genes are TRBV7-9 and TRBJ2-3; no DNA is available, so the TRBD1 call from TCRdb remains unchecked. The CDR3 contains 15 residues. The germline V gene encodes CDR1 SEHNR and CDR2 FQNEAQ (reference sequence). CDR3 region: CASSLLADKTDTQYF.

The chain employs TRBV3-1 and TRBJ2-2; checking the TCRdb D call of TRBD2 is not possible without DNA. This CDR3 is 16 amino acids long. Germline-derived CDR1 and CDR2 are LGHDT and YNNKEL (reference sequence). The CDR3: CASSPAGAANTGELFF. The variable domain in full, with the rest retrieved from reference TRBV3-1 and TRBJ2-2, is DTAVSQTPKYLVTQMGNDKSIKCEQNLGHDTMYWYKQDSKKFLKIMFSYNNKELIINETVPNRFSPKSPDKAHLNLHINSLELGDSAVYFCASSPAGAANTGELFFGEGSRLTVL.

The chain combines TRBV7-9 with TRBJ2-3; the D call of TRBD2 rests on TCRdb alone, since no DNA is present to check it. The germline gives CDR1 SEHNR, CDR2 FQNEAQ (reference sequence). The CDR3 contains 16 residues. The CDR3 loop is CASSAPLAGGSDTQYF.

The rearrangement joins TRBV20-1 to TRBJ2-6; TCRdb reports TRBD2, a call that lacks DNA to check it against. The CDR3 extends over 16 amino acids. Germline V lookup: CDR1 DFQATT, CDR2 SNEGSKA (reference sequence). The CDR3 sequence is CSATSEGPSGANVLTF.

The V gene is TRBV27, the J gene TRBJ2-3; no DNA is available, so the TRBD1 call from TCRdb remains unchecked. The germline V gene encodes CDR1 MNHEY and CDR2 SMNVEV (reference sequence). CDR3 length equals 15 residues. CDR3 loop: CASSFEGAKRDTQYF.

This rearrangement joins TRBV27 to TRBJ2-1; TCRdb lists TRBD2, though no DNA is available to test this call. The length of the CDR3 is 14 residues. Per germline, CDR1 MNHEY and CDR2 SMNVEV (reference sequence). The CDR3 loop reads CASSLSGPPEEQFF.

The chain combines TRBV27 with TRBJ2-3; TCRdb names TRBD1, which stays unverified in the absence of DNA. This CDR3 has 15 residues. In germline, CDR1 is MNHEY, CDR2 SMNVEV (reference sequence). The CDR3 loop reads CASSLADSPADTQYF.

The rearrangement links TRBV7-9 to TRBJ2-3; there is no DNA to check the TCRdb D call of TRBD1. The CDR3 runs to 19 residues. In germline, CDR1 is SEHNR, CDR2 FQNEAQ (reference sequence). CDR3 protein: CASSLPTGKSGIDTDTQYF.

The V and J genes are TRBV10-2 and TRBJ2-2; TCRdb picks TRBD1, but there is no DNA to check that call. Germline CDR1 is WSHSY and CDR2 is SAAADI. This CDR3 comprises 15 residues. CDR3 protein: CASSPPTGAAGELFF.

The rearrangement uses TRBV6-5 and TRBJ2-7. The CDR3 consists of 15 residues. The germline gives CDR1 MNHEY, CDR2 SVGAGI. CDR3 sequence: CASSYSTHGYYEQYF.

The gene calls are TRBV4-1 and TRBJ2-1; TCRdb outputs TRBD1, but without DNA this stays unchecked. The germline CDR1 and CDR2 sequences are MGHRA and YSYEKL. The CDR3 contains 15 residues. The CDR3 sequence is CASSHRQGPNNEQFF.

CDR3 protein: CASSSLAAEQFF. The chain carries TRBV7-9 and TRBJ2-1. In germline, CDR1 is SEHNR, CDR2 FQNEAQ (reference sequence). The CDR3 runs 12 residues. The full variable domain, with the rest looked up from reference TRBV7-9 and TRBJ2-1, is DTGVSQNPRHKITKRGQNVTFRCDPISEHNRLYWYRQTLGQGPEFLTYFQNEAQLEKSRLLSDRFSAERPKGSFSTLEIQRTEQGDSAMYLCASSSLAAEQFFGPGTRLTVL.

This sequence joins TRBV4-1 and TRBJ2-1; the TCRdb call, TRBD1, lacks DNA for checking. This CDR3 comprises 13 residues. CDR1 is MGHRA and CDR2 is YSYEKL in the germline V gene. This chain's CDR3 is CASSQEGLPGQFF.

The chain carries TRBV27 and TRBJ2-1. The germline V gene encodes CDR1 MNHEY and CDR2 SMNVEV (reference sequence). The CDR3 consists of 13 residues. The CDR3 region is CASSLYLSNEQFF.

The rearrangement joins TRBV3-1 to TRBJ2-1; TCRdb picks TRBD2, but there is no DNA to check that call. Germline V gene lookup returns CDR1 LGHDT and CDR2 YNNKEL (reference sequence). This CDR3 has 14 residues. The CDR3 here is CASSPGSGKNEQFF.

The J gene is TRBJ2-1, the V gene TRBV24-1; TCRdb's D call of TRBD2 is untestable without DNA. Looked up from germline, CDR1 is KGHDR and CDR2 is SFDVKD. This CDR3 is 17 amino acids long. Here the CDR3 reads CATSDNLAGGFYNEQFF.

The genes are TRBV7-9 and TRBJ2-7; TCRdb's assignment of TRBD1 cannot be checked, as there is no DNA. This CDR3 is 11 amino acids long. Germline-derived CDR1 and CDR2 are SEHNR and FQNEAQ (reference sequence). The CDR3: CASSSGQEGYF.

The chain is built from TRBV24-1 and TRBJ2-1; absent DNA, TCRdb's TRBD1 call cannot be checked. CDR3 length: 16 residues. Germline lookup yields CDR1 KGHDR and CDR2 SFDVKD. CDR3 amino acids: CATSDSGWGRHNEQFF.

V usage is TRBV19 and J usage is TRBJ2-3. CDR3 length equals 12 residues. The V gene's germline CDR1 is LNHDA and CDR2 SQIVND (reference sequence). CDR3 loop: CASSMEEDTQYF.

This rearrangement joins TRBV5-1 to TRBJ1-3. The CDR3 is 16 amino acids. Per germline, CDR1 SGHRS and CDR2 YFSETQ. The chain's CDR3 is CASSLGGQSSGNTIYF.

The chain combines TRBV29-1 with TRBJ2-2; lacking DNA, the TRBD1 call made by TCRdb goes unchecked. CDR3 length: 14 residues. Looked up from germline, CDR1 is SQVTM and CDR2 is ANQGSEA. CDR3 region: CSVAGTQNTGELFF.

The chain carries TRBV30 and TRBJ2-7; absent DNA, TCRdb's TRBD1 call cannot be checked. Germline V gene lookup returns CDR1 GTSNPN and CDR2 SVGIG (reference sequence). This CDR3 region has 16 residues. CDR3: CAWSFGQITVGDEQYF. The whole variable domain, filled in from reference TRBV30 and TRBJ2-7, reads SQTIHQWPATLVQPVGSPLSLECTVEGTSNPNLYWYRQAAGRGLQLLFYSVGIGQISSEVPQNLSASRPQDRQFILSSKKLLLSDSGFYLCAWSFGQITVGDEQYFGPGTRLTVT.

J is TRBJ1-4 and V is TRBV12-3 or TRBV12-4; checking the TCRdb D call of TRBD1 is not possible without DNA. The CDR3 contains 15 residues. The CDR3 loop is CASSLAGQGNEKLFF.

The chain recombines TRBV24-1 with TRBJ2-3. Germline lookup yields CDR1 KGHDR and CDR2 SFDVKD. The CDR3 covers 16 residues. This CDR3 reads CATSDSLDTSTDTQYF.